Listed here are 18 T cell receptor beta chains from one sample, sequenced in a study of blood T cells in healthy people across ages. PCR was performed a second time for about 6 to 11 cycles using a sample-barcoded 5' primer and a J-beta primer mix. From the 5' RACE reads, TCRdb called clonotypes with MiXCR, one entry per CDR3 protein. There are fewer than 900,000 distinct CDR3 sequences in the sample; approximately 49% occur only once, and under 35% lies in the top ten. The specimen sequenced was blood. The receptors originated from a woman in her sixties or seventies in good health.

This sequence joins TRBV20-1 and TRBJ1-2; no clear D gene. CDR1 and CDR2 (germline): DFQATT, SNEGSKA (reference sequence). This CDR3 spans 11 amino acids. Trimming pared 4 bases from V and 5 bases from J, leaving 8 bases between. The DNA for the CDR3 is TGCAGTGCTATTGGGGTATATGGCTACACCTTC. Its translation is CSAIGVYGYTF.

This clonotype has more than one count but fewer than ten. The J gene is TRBJ2-1, the V gene TRBV6-4; 7 bases agree with TRBD1. Germline V gives CDR1 MRHNA, CDR2 SNTAGT. The trim removed 0 bases at V and 7 bases at J, leaving 3 bases unmatched. The CDR3 runs to 14 residues. For the CDR3, the DNA is TGTGCCAGCAGTGACTCGTTCAGGGGGAATGAGCAGTTCTTC. Amino acids: CASSDSFRGNEQFF.

This clonotype came up many times. The chain employs TRBV7-2 and TRBJ2-7; 10 bases align to TRBD1. From germline, CDR1 is SGHTA and CDR2 FQGNSA. V lost 4 bases to trimming and J lost 3 bases; unmatched junction nucleotides: 6. This CDR3 has 15 amino acids. CDR3 sequence (DNA): TGTGCCAGCAGCTCCGGGACAGGGGTGAGCTACGAGCAGTACTTC. Translated: CASSSGTGVSYEQYF.

The gene calls are TRBV10-2 and TRBJ2-1; 8 bases map to TRBD2. The ends lost 5 bases at V and 4 bases at J; junction bases unmatched: 7. Germline V gene data show CDR1 as WSHSY and CDR2 as SAAADI. This CDR3 is built from 15 residues. The CDR3 loop reads CASSPTSAEYNEQFF. In nucleotides, the CDR3 is TGCGCCAGCAGTCCGACTAGCGCGGAGTACAATGAGCAGTTCTTC.

This clonotype was observed a handful of times. The chain recombines TRBV28 with TRBJ2-5; 8 nucleotides align to TRBD2. V trimming: 4 bases; J trimming: 3 bases; junction bases outside the gene matches: 10. CDR1 is MDHEN and CDR2 is SYDVKM in the germline V gene. This CDR3 is 16 amino acids long. The chain's CDR3 is CASSSSPRTSKETQYF. Here the CDR3 DNA reads TGTGCCAGCAGTTCTAGTCCCCGGACTAGCAAAGAGACCCAGTACTTC.

This clonotype showed up just a few times. The genes are TRBV5-1 and TRBJ1-1; no clear D. The length of the CDR3 is 16 residues. CDR1 and CDR2 from the germline V gene are SGHRS and YFSETQ. V was pared by 4 bases and J by 0 bases, with 16 bases between. The CDR3, as DNA: TGCGCCAGCAGCCATGGACTTTTCGGATTGAACACTGAAGCTTTCTTT. As protein: CASSHGLFGLNTEAFF. Using reference TRBV5-1 and TRBJ1-1 for the parts outside the CDR3, the full variable domain is KAGVTQTPRYLIKTRGQQVTLSCSPISGHRSVSWYQQTPGQGLQFLFEYFSETQRNKGNFPGRFSGRQFSNSRSEMNVSTLELGDSALYLCASSHGLFGLNTEAFFGQGTRLTVV.

This clonotype was found a few times. The chain has TRBV20-1 and TRBJ2-7; 10 bases map to TRBD2. The length of the CDR3 is 16 residues. Germline trimming cut 3 bases from V and 1 base from J; bases unmatched to any gene: 9. The germline CDR1 and CDR2 sequences are DFQATT and SNEGSKA (reference sequence). CDR3 protein: CSASGLAESISYEQYF. CDR3 coding DNA: TGCAGTGCTAGCGGACTAGCGGAAAGTATTTCCTACGAGCAGTACTTC.

In this sample, this clonotype turned up a few times. The chain links TRBV20-1 to TRBJ2-7, with TRBD2 matching 11 bases. J gave up 0 bases and V 8 bases, and 6 bases lay outside the gene matches. The germline gives CDR1 DFQATT, CDR2 SNEGSKA (reference sequence). The CDR3 is made up of 14 amino acids. This chain's CDR3 is CSPMTSGTSYEQYF. CDR3 bases: TGCAGTCCAATGACTAGCGGGACCTCCTACGAGCAGTACTTC.

The chain combines TRBV12-5 with TRBJ2-1, with D unclear. The CDR3 spans 15 residues. The ends were cut back, 3 bases at V and 4 bases at J, with 13 bases in the middle. Germline CDR1 is LGHNT and CDR2 is FRNRAP. The CDR3 sequence: CASGFGENGYNEQFF. CDR3 nucleotide sequence: TGTGCTAGTGGTTTCGGAGAGAATGGATACAATGAGCAGTTCTTC.

The V gene is TRBV20-1, the J gene TRBJ2-1; the match to TRBD1 covers 9 bases. CDR3 length: 13 amino acids. Germline lookup yields CDR1 DFQATT and CDR2 SNEGSKA (reference sequence). The trim removed 6 bases at V and 7 bases at J, leaving 7 bases unmatched. The CDR3 loop reads CSARDRAWNEQFF. CDR3 in DNA: TGCAGTGCAAGGGACAGGGCCTGGAATGAGCAGTTCTTC.

The CDR3 is CASSPRQGRTEAFF. The CDR3 DNA follows: TGTGCCAGCAGCCCCCGACAGGGGAGGACTGAAGCTTTCTTT. The chain has TRBV7-2 and TRBJ1-1; 8 bases match TRBD1. The CDR3 has 14 residues. The V gene end was trimmed by 5 bases and the J gene end by 5 bases; junction bases not matched to a gene: 7. Germline values: CDR1 SGHTA, CDR2 FQGNSA.

The chain recombines TRBV7-2 with TRBJ2-4; D is unclear. Germline V gene lookup returns CDR1 SGHTA and CDR2 FQGNSA. V was clipped by 2 bases and J by 6 bases, with 14 bases between them. The CDR3 covers 15 residues. The CDR3 loop is CASSLRSGQLNIQYF. The CDR3 DNA follows: TGTGCCAGCAGCTTAAGGAGTGGGCAGTTAAACATTCAGTACTTC. The variable domain in full, with the rest retrieved from reference TRBV7-2 and TRBJ2-4, is GAGVSQSPSNKVTEKGKDVELRCDPISGHTALYWYRQSLGQGLEFLIYFQGNSAPDKSGLPSDRFSAERTGGSVSTLTIQRTQQEDSAVYLCASSLRSGQLNIQYFGAGTRLSVL.

The chain combines TRBV5-1 with TRBJ2-3; no clear D. In germline, CDR1 is SGHRS, CDR2 YFSETQ. This CDR3 is 15 amino acids long. V lost 3 bases and J 4 bases, leaving 15 bases between the germline ends. The CDR3 protein is CASSWEGSSPDTQYF. CDR3 nucleotide sequence: TGCGCCAGCAGCTGGGAAGGGTCGTCCCCAGATACGCAGTATTTT.

The chain combines TRBV15 with TRBJ2-1; 8 bases agree with TRBD1. This CDR3 is built from 15 residues. Germline assignment: CDR1 LNHNV and CDR2 YYDKDF (reference sequence). The V segment lost 3 bases and the J segment 6 bases; nucleotides outside the gene matches: 7. Here the CDR3 DNA reads TGTGCCACCAGCAGCCCGGACAGGGATTTCAATGAGCAGTTCTTC. This sequence encodes CATSSPDRDFNEQFF.

The chain couples TRBV29-1 to TRBJ2-1, with D uncertain. The ends were cut back, 7 bases at V and 4 bases at J, with 8 bases in the middle. The length of the CDR3 is 11 residues. Germline V gene lookup returns CDR1 SQVTM and CDR2 ANQGSEA. The CDR3 coding sequence is TGCAGCGCTGACACGTACAATGAGCAGTTCTTC. This sequence encodes CSADTYNEQFF.

The V and J genes are TRBV5-8 and TRBJ2-1; maybe TRBD2 (5 bases). CDR1 is SGHTS and CDR2 is YDEGEE in the germline V gene. V was cut by 6 bases and J by 8 bases, with 21 bases left in between. This CDR3 region has 15 residues. CDR3: CASTTGKSVRDEQFF. In DNA, the CDR3 is TGTGCCAGCACTACGGGGAAAAGCGTGCGGGATGAGCAGTTCTTC. The whole variable domain, filled in from reference TRBV5-8 and TRBJ2-1, reads EAGVTQSPTHLIKTRGQQATLRCSPISGHTSVYWYQQALGLGLQFLLWYDEGEERNRGNFPPRFSGRQFPNYSSELNVNALELEDSALYLCASTTGKSVRDEQFFGPGTRLTVL.

This sequence joins TRBV15 and TRBJ1-4; D is ambiguous. Germline CDR1 reads LNHNV; CDR2 reads YYDKDF (reference sequence). V gave up 0 bases and J gave up 8 bases, with 10 bases separating them. The CDR3 loop spans 14 amino acids. The CDR3: CATSREGQPEKLFF. Written as DNA, the CDR3 is TGTGCCACCAGCAGAGAGGGCCAGCCAGAAAAACTGTTTTTT.

The chain has TRBV7-9 and TRBJ2-5; D possibly uses TRBD1 or TRBD2 (5 bases each). CDR3 size: 14 residues. The germline gives CDR1 SEHNR, CDR2 FQNEAQ (reference sequence). V lost 5 bases and J 7 bases, leaving 17 bases between the germline ends. Here the CDR3 reads CASSPRDVELTQYF. CDR3 nucleotide sequence: TGTGCCAGCAGCCCCCGGGACGTCGAGTTGACCCAGTACTTC. The variable domain in full, completed from reference TRBV7-9 and TRBJ2-5, reads DTGVSQNPRHKITKRGQNVTFRCDPISEHNRLYWYRQTLGQGPEFLTYFQNEAQLEKSRLLSDRFSAERPKGSFSTLEIQRTEQGDSAMYLCASSPRDVELTQYFGPGTRLLVL.